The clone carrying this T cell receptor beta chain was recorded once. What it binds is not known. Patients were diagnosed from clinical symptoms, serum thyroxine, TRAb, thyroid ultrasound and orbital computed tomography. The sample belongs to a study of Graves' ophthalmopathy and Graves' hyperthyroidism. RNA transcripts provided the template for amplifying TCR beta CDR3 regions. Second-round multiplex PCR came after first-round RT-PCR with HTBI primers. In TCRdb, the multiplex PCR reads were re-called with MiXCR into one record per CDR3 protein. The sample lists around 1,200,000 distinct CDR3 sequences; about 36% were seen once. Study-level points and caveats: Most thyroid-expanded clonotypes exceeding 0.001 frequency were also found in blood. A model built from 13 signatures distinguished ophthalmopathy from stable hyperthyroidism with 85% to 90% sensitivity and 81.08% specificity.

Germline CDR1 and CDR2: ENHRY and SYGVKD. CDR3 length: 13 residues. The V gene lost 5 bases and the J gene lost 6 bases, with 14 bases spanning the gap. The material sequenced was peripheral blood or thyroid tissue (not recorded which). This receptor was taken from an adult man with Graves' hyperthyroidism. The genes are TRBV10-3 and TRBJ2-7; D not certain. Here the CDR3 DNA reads TGTGCCATCAGTTACAGCCAGTCCGGCGAGCAGTACTTC. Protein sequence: CAISYSQSGEQYF.